This TCR beta chain stems from a study of CD4 T cells in relation to SARS-CoV-2 and coronaviruses. The method was immunoSEQ multiplex PCR; TCRdb's version includes in-frame clones alone and lacks a portion of them. The profile shows about 12,000 clones, less than 80% of them singletons. Trimming cost V 3 bases and J 1 base, with 24 bases left between them. CDR1 is GTSNPN and CDR2 is SVGIG in the germline V gene (reference sequence). This CDR3 is 18 amino acids long. The table lists this clone with a few counts. Its antigen is still unknown. The unexposed donors gave CD4+ T cells in 2011-2018, prior to COVID-19. The cells were cultured for about 10 days before CD4+ T cells were isolated.

This chain uses TRBV30 with TRBJ1-2, with TRBD1 as a possible D gene (6 bases). This sequence originates from a human donor in good health. Input material: CD4+ T cells from PBMCs, cultured in vitro. In DNA, the CDR3 is TGTGCCTGGAGGGATGTCGGGGGGCGCGTACACAGTAACTATGGCTACACCTTC. It is translated as CAWRDVGGRVHSNYGYTF.